The clone carrying this TCR beta chain was counted a few times. Antigen specificity is unknown. TCRdb independently ran MiXCR on the 5' RACE reads; one entry per CDR3 protein. The sample comprises tens of thousands of distinct CDR3 sequences, almost 8% of which are singletons, and 41% rests with the top ten. The data were taken from a study of T cells after yellow fever vaccination. Study background: Each low-cell-number fraction was prepared by means of SMART-Seq v4 Ultra Low Input. Study results and limitations: Contaminants from the bulk population, in the form of abundant clonotypes, could be found in FACS-sorted repertoires.

The V end was cut by 6 bases, the J end by 0 bases, with 12 bases between. The CDR3 totals 14 residues. The V gene's germline CDR1 is LNHNV and CDR2 YYDKDF (reference sequence). This clonotype was sampled from a man aged 25-45 years who received the YFV17D yellow fever vaccine. The input for sequencing was CD8+ T cells sorted from PBMCs, taken on the day of the yellow fever booster vaccination. The chain uses TRBV15 and TRBJ2-7; D remains ambiguous. CDR3 nucleotides: TGTGCCACCAGACCTCTCCTGGGCTCCTACGAGCAGTACTTC. This encodes CATRPLLGSYEQYF. Variable domain in full (rest from reference TRBV15 and TRBJ2-7): DAMVIQNPRYQVTQFGKPVTLSCSQTLNHNVMYWYQQKSSQAPKLLFHYYDKDFNNEADTPDNFQSRRPNTSFCFLDIRSPGLGDTAMYLCATRPLLGSYEQYFGPGTRLTVT.